The entry below gives a single TCR beta chain sequence along with its context. What it binds is not known. This specimen belongs to a study of early T cells in non-severe SARS-CoV-2 infection. Background on the study: Sequencing input comprised bulk RNA from unsorted whole blood; chain pairing was not available.

Germline V gene sequence: CDR1 SQVTM, CDR2 ANQGSEA. After removal of 7 bases from V and 2 bases from J, the junction contained 7 bases not matched to a gene. The CDR3 totals 14 residues. Individual cDNA molecules each received unique molecular identifiers attached to them. TCRdb re-analysed the 5' RACE reads in MiXCR, keeping a single row per CDR3 protein. The sample lists under 65,000 distinct CDR3 sequences, around 11% occurring once. Points from the study as a whole: Matches to VDJdb favored anti-spike CD8 responses and missed private and CD4 specificities.

The TCR sequence derives from an adult who was a healthcare worker with PCR-confirmed SARS-CoV-2 infection or an uninfected control (not recorded which). The rearrangement uses TRBV29-1 and TRBJ2-3, with 9 bases matching TRBD2. Sequences were obtained from whole blood. CDR3 bases: TGCAGCGCCCTGGGCGGGAGGGCCACAGATACGCAGTATTTT. Its protein is CSALGGRATDTQYF.